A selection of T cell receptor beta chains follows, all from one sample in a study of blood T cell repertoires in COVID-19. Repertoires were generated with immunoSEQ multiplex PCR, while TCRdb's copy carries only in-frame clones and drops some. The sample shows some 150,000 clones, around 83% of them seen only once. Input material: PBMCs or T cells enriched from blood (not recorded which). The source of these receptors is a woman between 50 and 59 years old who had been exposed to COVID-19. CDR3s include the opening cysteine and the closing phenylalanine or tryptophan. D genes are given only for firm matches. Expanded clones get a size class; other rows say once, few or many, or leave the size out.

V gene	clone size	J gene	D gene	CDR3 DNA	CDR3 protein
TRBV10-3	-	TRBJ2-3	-	TGTGCCATCGGAAATTGGAGGGGGGGGACAGATACGCAGTATTTT	CAIGNWRGGTDTQYF
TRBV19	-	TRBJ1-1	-	TGTGCCAGTACCGTGACACCGAACACTGAAGCTTTCTTT	CASTVTPNTEAFF
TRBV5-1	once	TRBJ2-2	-	TGCGCCAGCAGCTTGGCACCGGCCGGGGAGCTGTTTTTT	CASSLAPAGELFF
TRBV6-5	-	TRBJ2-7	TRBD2	TGTGCCAGCAGTTCACTAGCGGGGGCCTACGAGCAGTACTTC	CASSSLAGAYEQYF
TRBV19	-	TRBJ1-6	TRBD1	TGTGCCAGTAGCCAGAGGACAGGGCAAAATTCACCCCTCCACTTT	CASSQRTGQNSPLHF
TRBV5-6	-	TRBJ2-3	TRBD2	TGTGCCAGCAGCTTGGAAGGTAGCGGGAGGGTCACAGATACGCAGTATTTT	CASSLEGSGRVTDTQYF
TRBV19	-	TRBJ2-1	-	TGTGCCAGTACCGAGAGCAATGAGCAGTTCTTC	CASTESNEQFF
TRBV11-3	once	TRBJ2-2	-	TGTGCCAGCAGCTTATCCTCGCCGGGCGGGGAGCTGTTTTTT	CASSLSSPGGELFF
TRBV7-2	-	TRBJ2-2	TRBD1	TGTGCCAGCAGCCCCCGGACAGGGTTAAACACCGGGGAGCTGTTTTTT	CASSPRTGLNTGELFF
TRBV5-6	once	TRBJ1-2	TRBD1	TGTGCCAGCAGCCGGCAGGGACAGACCTATGGCTACACCTTC	CASSRQGQTYGYTF
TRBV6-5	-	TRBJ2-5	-	TGTGCCAGCAGTTCCCACTCGTGGTACAGGCAAGAGACCCAGTACTTC	CASSSHSWYRQETQYF
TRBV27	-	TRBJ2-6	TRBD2	TGTGCCAGCAGCCTGCGGGGGGCCCTTTACTCTGGGGCCAACGTCCTGACTTTC	CASSLRGALYSGANVLTF
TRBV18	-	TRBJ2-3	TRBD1	TGTGCCAGCTCCCCGGGGACAGTAAACACAGATACGCAGTATTTT	CASSPGTVNTDTQYF
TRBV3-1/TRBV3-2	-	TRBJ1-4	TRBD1	TGTGCCAGCAGCTACCAACAGGGGGCGCGGGAAAAACTGTTTTTT	CASSYQQGAREKLFF
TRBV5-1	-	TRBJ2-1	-	TGCGCCAGCAGCTTGGAGGGGAATGAGCAGTTCTTC	CASSLEGNEQFF